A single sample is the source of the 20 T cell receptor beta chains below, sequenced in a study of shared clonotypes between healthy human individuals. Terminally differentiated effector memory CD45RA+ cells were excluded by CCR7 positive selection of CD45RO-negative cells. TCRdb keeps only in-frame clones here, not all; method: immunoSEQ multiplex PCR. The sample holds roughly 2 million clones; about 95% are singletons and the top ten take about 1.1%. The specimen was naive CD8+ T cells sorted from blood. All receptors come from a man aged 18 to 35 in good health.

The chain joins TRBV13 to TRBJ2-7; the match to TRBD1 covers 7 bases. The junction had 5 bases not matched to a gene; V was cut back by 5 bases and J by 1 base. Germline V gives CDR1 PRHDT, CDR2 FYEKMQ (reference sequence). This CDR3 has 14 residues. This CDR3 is CASSPRDSSYEQYF. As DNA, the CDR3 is TGTGCCAGCAGCCCACGGGACAGTTCCTACGAGCAGTACTTC.

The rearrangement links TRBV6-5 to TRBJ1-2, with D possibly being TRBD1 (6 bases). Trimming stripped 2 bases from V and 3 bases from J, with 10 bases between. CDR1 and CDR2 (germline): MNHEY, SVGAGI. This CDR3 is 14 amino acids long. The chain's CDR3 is CASSYQGLHYGYTF. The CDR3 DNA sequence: TGTGCCAGCAGTTACCAGGGGCTCCACTATGGCTACACCTTC.

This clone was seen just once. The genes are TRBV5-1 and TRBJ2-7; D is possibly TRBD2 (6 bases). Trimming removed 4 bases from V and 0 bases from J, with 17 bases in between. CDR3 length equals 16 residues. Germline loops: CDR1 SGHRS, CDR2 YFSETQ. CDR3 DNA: TGCGCCAGCAGCCCAGACCGCGGGGACGGCTCCTACGAGCAGTACTTC. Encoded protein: CASSPDRGDGSYEQYF.

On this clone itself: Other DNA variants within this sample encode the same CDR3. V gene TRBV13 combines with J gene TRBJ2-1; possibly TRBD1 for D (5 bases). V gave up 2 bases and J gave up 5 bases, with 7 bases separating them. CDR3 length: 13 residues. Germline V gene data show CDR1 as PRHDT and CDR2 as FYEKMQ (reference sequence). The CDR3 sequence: CASSLRGNNEQFF. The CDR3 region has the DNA TGTGCCAGCAGCTTAAGGGGAAACAATGAGCAGTTCTTC.

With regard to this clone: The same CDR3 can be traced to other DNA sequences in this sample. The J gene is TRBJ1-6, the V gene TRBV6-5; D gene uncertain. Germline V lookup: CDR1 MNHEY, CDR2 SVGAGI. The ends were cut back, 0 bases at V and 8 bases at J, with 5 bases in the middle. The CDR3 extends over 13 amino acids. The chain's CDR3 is CASSYSPDSPLHF. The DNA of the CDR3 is TGTGCCAGCAGTTACTCTCCCGATTCACCCCTCCACTTT.

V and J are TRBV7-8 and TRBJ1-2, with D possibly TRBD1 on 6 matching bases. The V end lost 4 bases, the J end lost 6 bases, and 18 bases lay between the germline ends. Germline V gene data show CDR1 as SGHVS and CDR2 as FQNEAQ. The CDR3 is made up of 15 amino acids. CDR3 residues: CASSSPGRGFHGYTF. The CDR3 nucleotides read TGTGCCAGCAGCTCCCCGGGAAGGGGGTTCCATGGCTACACCTTC.

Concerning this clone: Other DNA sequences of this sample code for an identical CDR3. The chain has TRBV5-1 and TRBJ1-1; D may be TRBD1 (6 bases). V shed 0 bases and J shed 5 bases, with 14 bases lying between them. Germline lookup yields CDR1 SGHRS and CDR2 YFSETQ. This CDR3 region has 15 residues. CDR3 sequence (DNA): TGCGCCAGCAGCTTGGCTCCAGGGGCTGGAACTGAAGCTTTCTTT. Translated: CASSLAPGAGTEAFF.

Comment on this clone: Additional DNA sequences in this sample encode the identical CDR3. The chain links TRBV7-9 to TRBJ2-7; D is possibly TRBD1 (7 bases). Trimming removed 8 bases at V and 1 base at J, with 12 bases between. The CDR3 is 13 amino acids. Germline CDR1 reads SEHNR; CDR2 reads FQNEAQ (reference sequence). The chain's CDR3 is CASSAGGSYEQYF. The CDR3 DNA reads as TGTGCCAGCTCGGCAGGGGGGTCCTACGAGCAGTACTTC.

The DNA for the CDR3 is TGCGCCACAGGTTTATGCGAGCAGTACTTC. Encoded protein: CATGLCEQYF. The V call is TRBV4-1, the J call TRBJ2-7, with unresolved D. There are 10 residues in the CDR3. Germline loops: CDR1 MGHRA, CDR2 YSYEKL. V was clipped by 10 bases and J by 6 bases, with 10 bases between them.

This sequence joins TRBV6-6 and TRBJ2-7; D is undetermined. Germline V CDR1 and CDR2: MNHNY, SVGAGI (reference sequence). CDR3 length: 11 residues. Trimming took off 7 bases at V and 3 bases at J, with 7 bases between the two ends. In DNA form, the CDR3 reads TGTGCCAGCATGGGCCTCTACGAGCAGTACTTC. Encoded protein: CASMGLYEQYF.

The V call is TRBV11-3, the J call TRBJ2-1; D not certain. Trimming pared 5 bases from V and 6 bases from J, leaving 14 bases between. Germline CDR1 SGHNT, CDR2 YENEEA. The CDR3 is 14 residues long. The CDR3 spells CASSRLGLSNEQFF. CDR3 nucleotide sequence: TGTGCCAGCAGCCGCCTTGGGCTCAGCAATGAGCAGTTCTTC.

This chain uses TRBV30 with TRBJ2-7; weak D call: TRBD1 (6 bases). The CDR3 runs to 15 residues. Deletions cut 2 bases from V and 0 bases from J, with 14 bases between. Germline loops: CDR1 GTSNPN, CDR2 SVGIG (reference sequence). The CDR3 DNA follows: TGTGCCTGGAGTCCAGGGGTCCTTAGCTCCTACGAGCAGTACTTC. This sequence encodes CAWSPGVLSSYEQYF.

The CDR3 loop is CASSHRARGETQYF. CDR3 in DNA: TGTGCCAGCAGCCACAGGGCCCGAGGGGAGACCCAGTACTTC. The chain carries TRBV7-9 and TRBJ2-5, with D perhaps TRBD1 (6 bases). Germline V lookup: CDR1 SEHNR, CDR2 FQNEAQ (reference sequence). The V end was cut by 5 bases, the J end by 5 bases, with 15 bases between. This CDR3 spans 14 amino acids.

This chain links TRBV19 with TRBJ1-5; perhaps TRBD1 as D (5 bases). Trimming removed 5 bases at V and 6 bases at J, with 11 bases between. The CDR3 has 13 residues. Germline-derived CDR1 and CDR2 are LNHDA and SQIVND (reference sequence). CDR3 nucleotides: TGTGCCAGTAGTGTAGGGACTAGTCAGCCCCAGCATTTT. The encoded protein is CASSVGTSQPQHF. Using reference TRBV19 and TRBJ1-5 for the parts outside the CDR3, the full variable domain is DGGITQSPKYLFRKEGQNVTLSCEQNLNHDAMYWYRQDPGQGLRLIYYSQIVNDFQKGDIAEGYSVSREKKESFPLTVTSAQKNPTAFYLCASSVGTSQPQHFGDGTRLSIL.

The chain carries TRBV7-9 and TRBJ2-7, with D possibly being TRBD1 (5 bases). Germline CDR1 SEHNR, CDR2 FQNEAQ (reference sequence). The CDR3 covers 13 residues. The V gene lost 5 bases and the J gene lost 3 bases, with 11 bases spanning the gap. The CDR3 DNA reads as TGTGCCAGCAGCGACCCGACAGACTACGAGCAGTACTTC. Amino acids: CASSDPTDYEQYF.

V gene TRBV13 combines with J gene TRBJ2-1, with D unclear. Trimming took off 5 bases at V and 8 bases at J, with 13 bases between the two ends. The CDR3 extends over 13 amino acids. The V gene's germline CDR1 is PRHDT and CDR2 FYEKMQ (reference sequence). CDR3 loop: CASSPLRGDEQFF. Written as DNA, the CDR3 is TGTGCCAGCAGCCCCCTCCGTGGCGATGAGCAGTTCTTC.

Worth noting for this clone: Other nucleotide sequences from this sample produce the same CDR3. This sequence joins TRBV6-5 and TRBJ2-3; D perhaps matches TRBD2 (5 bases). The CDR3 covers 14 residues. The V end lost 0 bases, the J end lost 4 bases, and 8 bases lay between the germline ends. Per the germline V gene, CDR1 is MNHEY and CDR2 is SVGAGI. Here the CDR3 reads CASSYSEEADTQYF. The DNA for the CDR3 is TGTGCCAGCAGTTACTCGGAGGAAGCAGATACGCAGTATTTT.

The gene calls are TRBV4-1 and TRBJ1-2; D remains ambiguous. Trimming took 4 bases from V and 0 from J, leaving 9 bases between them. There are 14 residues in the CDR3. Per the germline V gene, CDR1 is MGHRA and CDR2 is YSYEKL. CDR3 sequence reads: CASSPIGSNYGYTF. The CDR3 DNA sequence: TGCGCCAGCAGCCCTATTGGGTCTAACTATGGCTACACCTTC.

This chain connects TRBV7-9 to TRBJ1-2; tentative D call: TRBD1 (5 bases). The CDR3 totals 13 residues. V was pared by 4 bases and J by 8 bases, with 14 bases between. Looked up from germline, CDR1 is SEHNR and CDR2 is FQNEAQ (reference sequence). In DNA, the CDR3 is TGTGCCAGCAGCTCAGGTTCCGGGGACGGCTACACCTTC. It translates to CASSSGSGDGYTF.

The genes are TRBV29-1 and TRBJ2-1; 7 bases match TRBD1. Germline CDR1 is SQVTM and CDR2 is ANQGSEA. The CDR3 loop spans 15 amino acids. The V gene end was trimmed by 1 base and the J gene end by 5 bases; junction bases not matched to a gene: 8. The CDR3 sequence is CSVEGWVDRDNEQFF. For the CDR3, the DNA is TGCAGCGTTGAAGGGTGGGTTGACAGGGACAATGAGCAGTTCTTC.